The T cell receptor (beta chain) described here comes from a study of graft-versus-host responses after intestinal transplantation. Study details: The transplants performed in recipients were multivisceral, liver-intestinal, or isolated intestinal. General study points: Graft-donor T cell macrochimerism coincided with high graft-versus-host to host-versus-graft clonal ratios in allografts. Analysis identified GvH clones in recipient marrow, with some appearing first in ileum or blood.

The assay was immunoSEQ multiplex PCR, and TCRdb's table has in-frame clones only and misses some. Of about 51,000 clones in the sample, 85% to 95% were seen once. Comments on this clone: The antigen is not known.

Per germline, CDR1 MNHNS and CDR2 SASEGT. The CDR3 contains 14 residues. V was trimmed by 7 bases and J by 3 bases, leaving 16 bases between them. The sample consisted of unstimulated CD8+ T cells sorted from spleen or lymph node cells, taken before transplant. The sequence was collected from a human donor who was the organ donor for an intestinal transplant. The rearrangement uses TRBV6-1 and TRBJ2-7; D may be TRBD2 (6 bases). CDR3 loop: CASTAAPEGYEQYF. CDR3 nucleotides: TGTGCCAGCACCGCGGCCCCGGAGGGCTACGAGCAGTACTTC.